The clone carrying this TCR beta chain was seen a handful of times. The antigen remains unidentified. The data belong to a study of T cell clonotyping in hematopoietic cell transplantation. For the study at large: Recipients' pretransplant samples followed cytoreduction.

The sample's time point: recipient sample about 28 days before transplant, after cytoreduction. Repertoires were generated with immunoSEQ multiplex PCR, while TCRdb's copy carries only in-frame clones and drops some. The sample has tens of thousands of clones; roughly 80% are singletons. The CDR3 sequence is 13 residues long. The V end lost 9 bases, the J end lost 0 bases, and 11 bases lay between the germline ends. Germline CDR1 SNHLY, CDR2 FYNNEI. General observations from the study: Cells were unsorted, so CD4 and CD8 contributions were not separated. Pathologically expanded recipient clonotypes increased progressively from day 30 to day 180 as diversity fell.

The material was peripheral blood mononuclear cells, obtained before stem cell transplant. The source is a man between 60 and 75 years old with myelodysplastic syndrome. Some clones in this sample may be carry-over from other donors' samples. The V and J genes are TRBV2 and TRBJ1-1; possible D gene TRBD1, 6 bases. The CDR3 DNA reads as TGTGCCAGGGGGGGGACATTGAACACTGAAGCTTTCTTT. It is translated as CARGGTLNTEAFF. Together with reference TRBV2 and TRBJ1-1, the CDR3 gives the full variable domain: EPEVTQTPSHQVTQMGQEVILRCVPISNHLYFYWYRQILGQKVEFLVSFYNNEISEKSEIFDDQFSVERPDGSNFTLKIRSTKLEDSAMYFCARGGTLNTEAFFGQGTRLTVV.